This entry concerns a single T cell receptor (beta chain). Germline V lookup: CDR1 MGHDK, CDR2 SYGVNS. CDR3 length: 13 amino acids. Trimming left V 7 bases short and J 4 bases short, with 14 bases between. This sample is part of a study of shared clonotypes between healthy human individuals. Using immunoSEQ multiplex PCR, the repertoire was profiled, and TCRdb retains in-frame clones only, with some absent. Of roughly 450,000 clones in the sample, 79% are singletons; the top ten hold 13%. This clonotype was sampled from a woman aged 40 to 50 in good health. Some clones in this sample may be carry-over from other donors' samples. This rearrangement joins TRBV25-1 to TRBJ2-7; tentative D call: TRBD2 (6 bases). The sample was PBMCs. In DNA, the CDR3 is TGTGCCAGCAACGCCGTTGGGGGGTACGAGCAGTACTTC. This translates into CASNAVGGYEQYF.